This T cell receptor beta chain was captured in a study of tumor-infiltrating lymphocytes in primary liver carcinoma. Study at large: The study included patients who were men and women aged 30 to 69 years.

Comment on this clonotype: Its specificity is not known. A much more abundant neighbour one base away suggests this may be a read error.

Researchers drew blood RNA from unsorted whole blood and extracted germline DNA as well. Study results and limitations: Researchers found tumor-adjacent and tumor-blood pairs overlapped less than tumor region pairs. Against blood, tumors held a significantly higher top-250-clone fraction (p = 0.039).

Germline V CDR1 and CDR2: MNHEY, SVGAGI. The CDR3 spans 14 residues. V was shortened by 4 bases and J by 5 bases, with 14 bases between the two germline ends. cDNA specific to TCR beta was made from around 470 ng of total RNA, with a constant-region primer employed for priming. Three nested multiplex PCR rounds, a slightly modified ARM-PCR method, built the TCR beta libraries. TRBV1-TRBV30 forward primers and a C-beta reverse primer were used in the first two PCR rounds, which each ran for about 11 cycles. TCRdb reprocessed the multiplex PCR reads via MiXCR and lists one record per CDR3 protein. The data hold hundreds of thousands of distinct CDR3 sequences, with less than 75% observed a single time.

Sequencing was carried out using peripheral blood. The V and J genes are TRBV6-5 and TRBJ1-1; TRBD1 might be the D (5 bases). The origin of this receptor is a man aged 40-49 years with primary liver carcinoma and hepatitis B virus infection. The CDR3 loop reads CASSLRGLRTEAFF. As DNA, the CDR3 is TGTGCCAGCAGTTTACGGGGCCTGCGGACTGAAGCTTTCTTT.